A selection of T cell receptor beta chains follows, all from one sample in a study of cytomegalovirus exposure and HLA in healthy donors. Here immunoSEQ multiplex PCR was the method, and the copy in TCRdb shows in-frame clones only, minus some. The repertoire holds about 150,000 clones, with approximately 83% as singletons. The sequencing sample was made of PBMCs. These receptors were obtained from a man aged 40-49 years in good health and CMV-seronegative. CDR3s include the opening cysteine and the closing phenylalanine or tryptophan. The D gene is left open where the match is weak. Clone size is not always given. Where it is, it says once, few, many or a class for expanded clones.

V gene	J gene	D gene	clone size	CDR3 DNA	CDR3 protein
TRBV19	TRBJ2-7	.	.	TGTGCCAGTAGCCTGGGGGCTAGCGGAGCCTACGAGCAGTACTTC	CASSLGASGAYEQYF
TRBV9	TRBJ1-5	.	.	TGTGCCAGCAGCGGTGCGCCTACCCTCAATCAGCCCCAGCATTTT	CASSGAPTLNQPQHF
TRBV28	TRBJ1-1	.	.	TGTGCCAGCAGGTCAGGGGACACTGAAGCTTTCTTT	CASRSGDTEAFF
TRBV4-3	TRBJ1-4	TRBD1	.	TGCGCCAGCAGCCAAGGAGGACAGGGGGCGAGGCAGGAAAAACTGTTTTTT	CASSQGGQGARQEKLFF
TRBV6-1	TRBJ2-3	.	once	TGTGCCAGCAGTGTGAGGTCGGCGGGCACAGATACGCAGTATTTT	CASSVRSAGTDTQYF
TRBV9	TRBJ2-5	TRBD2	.	TGTGCCAGCAGCCCGGGGGGGGCTAGCGGGAATTTGGAGACCCAGTACTTC	CASSPGGASGNLETQYF
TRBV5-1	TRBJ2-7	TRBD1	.	TGCGCCAGCAGCTGGGGGACAGGGGGATACGAGCAGTACTTC	CASSWGTGGYEQYF
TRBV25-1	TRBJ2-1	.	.	TGTGCCAGCAGTGGCCAGGGGTATGAGCAGTTCTTC	CASSGQGYEQFF
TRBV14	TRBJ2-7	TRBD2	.	TGTGCCAGCAGTCCCCTAGCGGGAGTGAGGGAGCAGTACTTC	CASSPLAGVREQYF
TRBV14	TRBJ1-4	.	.	TGTGCCAGCAGCCCGAGGACAGCTGAAAAACTGTTTTTT	CASSPRTAEKLFF
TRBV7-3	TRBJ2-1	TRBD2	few	TGTGCCAGCAGCTTATTCACGGGGACTAGCGGGAGGAATGAGCAGTTCTTC	CASSLFTGTSGRNEQFF
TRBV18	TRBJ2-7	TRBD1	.	TGTGCCAGCTCACCACCGAGGACAGGGCGTTATCCGTACTACGAGCAGTACTTC	CASSPPRTGRYPYYEQYF
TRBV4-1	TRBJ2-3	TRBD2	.	TGCGCCAGCAGCCTATTGGGCGTGGGGACTAGCGGGAGGGCCAGAGCAGATACGCAGTATTTT	CASSLLGVGTSGRARADTQYF
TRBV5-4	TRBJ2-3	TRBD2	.	TGTGCCAGCAGCACACCCCCCGGCGGGAGTGCCGGCACAGATACGCAGTATTTT	CASSTPPGGSAGTDTQYF
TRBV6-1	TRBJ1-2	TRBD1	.	TGTGCCAGCAGTGGCCCCACACGGGACAGCTATGGCTACACCTTC	CASSGPTRDSYGYTF
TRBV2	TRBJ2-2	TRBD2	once	TGTGCCAGCTCCACTGCTCCGGGACTAGCCGGGGAGCTGTTTTTT	CASSTAPGLAGELFF
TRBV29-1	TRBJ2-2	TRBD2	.	TGCAGCGTTGGGGGAGGGACCGGGGAGCTGTTTTTT	CSVGGGTGELFF
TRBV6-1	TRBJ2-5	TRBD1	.	TGTGCCAGCAGTACCCGGACAGGGGGCCAAGAGACCCAGTACTTC	CASSTRTGGQETQYF
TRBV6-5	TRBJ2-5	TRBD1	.	TGTGCCAGCAGTTACTCTGGGACAGTGACACGTGGGACCCAGTACTTC	CASSYSGTVTRGTQYF
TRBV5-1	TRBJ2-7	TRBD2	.	TGCGCCAGCAGCCGGAGGACTAGCGGGACCGAGCAGTACTTC	CASSRRTSGTEQYF
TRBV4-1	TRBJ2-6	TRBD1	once	TGCGCCAGCAGCCTAAGGGGTGGGACAGTCAGCTCTGGGGCCAACGTCCTGACTTTC	CASSLRGGTVSSGANVLTF
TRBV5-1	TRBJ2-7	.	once	TGCGCCAGCAGCCCCGCGCGGGGAGAGCAGTACTTC	CASSPARGEQYF
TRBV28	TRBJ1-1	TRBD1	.	TGTGCCAGCAGTACGTCCGACAGGGGAAATGAAGCTTTCTTT	CASSTSDRGNEAFF
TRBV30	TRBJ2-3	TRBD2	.	TGTGCCTGGACCGGTAGCGGGGGAATGTATACGCAGTATTTT	CAWTGSGGMYTQYF
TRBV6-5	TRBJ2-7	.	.	TGTGCCAGCAGTTACTGGGCAGGGTCTTCCTACGAGCAGTACTTC	CASSYWAGSSYEQYF
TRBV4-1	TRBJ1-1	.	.	TGCGCCAGCAGCCAAGATTTCAGGGGAACTGAAGCTTTCTTT	CASSQDFRGTEAFF